The source of this TCR beta chain is a study of shared clonotypes between healthy human individuals. About the study: Each donor's CD4 naive and CD4 memory cells filled three plates apiece, CD8 naive two, and CD8 memory one.

Into CD45RA+ naive and CD45RA-negative memory subsets, the CD4+ cells were split. Sequenced by immunoSEQ multiplex PCR; TCRdb stores in-frame clones only, minus some. The sample lists some 2,400,000 clones, roughly 95% occurring once. Trimming shortened V by 4 bases and J by 5 bases, and 15 bases separated the two germline ends. The germline CDR1 and CDR2 sequences are SQVTM and ANQGSEA. The CDR3 has 13 amino acids. The receptor was derived from a man between 18 and 35 years old in good health. The chain is built from TRBV29-1 and TRBJ2-7; D perhaps matches TRBD1 (5 bases). Material: naive CD4+ T cells sorted from blood. Subset noted: CD45RA+ positively selected. CDR3 coding DNA: TGCAGCGTTGGGGGCAGGGATCGAAACGAGCAGTACTTC. This codes for CSVGGRDRNEQYF.